The TCR beta chain under discussion was sequenced for a study of cytomegalovirus exposure and HLA in healthy donors. Study-wide background: Within an early data release were around 80 million unique TCRs drawn from HLA-typed donors. Study-wide findings and caveats: A later analysis showed that HLA-associated TCR beta chains had undergone more clonal expansion than equally common others. With later analysis, a missense DCLRE1C variant became linked to TCR beta V- and J-gene trimming.

A note on this clone: Its antigen remains unknown.

The length of the CDR3 is 14 residues. Trimming took 7 bases from V and 6 from J; bases not matched to a gene: 8. Germline assignment: CDR1 MNHNS and CDR2 SASEGT. The PCR made use of 60 Vbeta and 13 Jbeta primers. Clones were sequenced by immunoSEQ multiplex PCR, and TCRdb holds only the in-frame ones, with some missing. The sample has tens of thousands of clones; around two thirds are singletons. Sequences were obtained from PBMCs. The rearrangement links TRBV6-1 to TRBJ1-4, with 7 bases aligning to TRBD1. The sequence was collected from a woman in her forties or fifties in good health and CMV-seropositive. The CDR3 DNA is TGTGCCAGCACCCTCGGGGACAGATATGAAAAACTGTTTTTT. It is translated as CASTLGDRYEKLFF.